The present T cell receptor (beta chain) was sequenced within a study of T cell repertoires in cytomegalovirus infection. Study context: Selection of CMV epitopes for the study included recently identified HLA-C-restricted and well-studied HLA-B-restricted ones. Based on public TCR beta signatures, there were indications of CMV infection and of a matching HLA type.

Notes on the study in general: Across the ex vivo response, the dominant clonotypes were HLA-C-restricted CMV-specific TCR beta clonotypes.

This clonotype has a handful of counts. Antigen specificity is unknown. A single record per CDR3 protein comes from TCRdb applying MiXCR to the reads. The sample consists of 650,000 to 850,000 distinct CDR3 sequences, under 35% of them appearing once. The receptor was derived from a human donor in good health (CMV status not recorded). Some clones in this sample may be carry-over from other donors' samples. Here the sequenced sample was cultured CD8+ T cells from PBMCs, taken from culture after CMV antigen stimulation.

The CDR3: CASSQYGTSTSNQPQHF. CDR3 DNA sequence: TGTGCCAGCAGCCAATACGGGACAAGTACTAGCAATCAGCCCCAGCATTTT. The chain combines TRBV27 with TRBJ1-5, with a weak D call TRBD1 (6 bases). Deletions cut 6 bases from V and 0 bases from J, with 18 bases between. The CDR3 extends over 17 amino acids. The germline V gene encodes CDR1 MNHEY and CDR2 SMNVEV (reference sequence).